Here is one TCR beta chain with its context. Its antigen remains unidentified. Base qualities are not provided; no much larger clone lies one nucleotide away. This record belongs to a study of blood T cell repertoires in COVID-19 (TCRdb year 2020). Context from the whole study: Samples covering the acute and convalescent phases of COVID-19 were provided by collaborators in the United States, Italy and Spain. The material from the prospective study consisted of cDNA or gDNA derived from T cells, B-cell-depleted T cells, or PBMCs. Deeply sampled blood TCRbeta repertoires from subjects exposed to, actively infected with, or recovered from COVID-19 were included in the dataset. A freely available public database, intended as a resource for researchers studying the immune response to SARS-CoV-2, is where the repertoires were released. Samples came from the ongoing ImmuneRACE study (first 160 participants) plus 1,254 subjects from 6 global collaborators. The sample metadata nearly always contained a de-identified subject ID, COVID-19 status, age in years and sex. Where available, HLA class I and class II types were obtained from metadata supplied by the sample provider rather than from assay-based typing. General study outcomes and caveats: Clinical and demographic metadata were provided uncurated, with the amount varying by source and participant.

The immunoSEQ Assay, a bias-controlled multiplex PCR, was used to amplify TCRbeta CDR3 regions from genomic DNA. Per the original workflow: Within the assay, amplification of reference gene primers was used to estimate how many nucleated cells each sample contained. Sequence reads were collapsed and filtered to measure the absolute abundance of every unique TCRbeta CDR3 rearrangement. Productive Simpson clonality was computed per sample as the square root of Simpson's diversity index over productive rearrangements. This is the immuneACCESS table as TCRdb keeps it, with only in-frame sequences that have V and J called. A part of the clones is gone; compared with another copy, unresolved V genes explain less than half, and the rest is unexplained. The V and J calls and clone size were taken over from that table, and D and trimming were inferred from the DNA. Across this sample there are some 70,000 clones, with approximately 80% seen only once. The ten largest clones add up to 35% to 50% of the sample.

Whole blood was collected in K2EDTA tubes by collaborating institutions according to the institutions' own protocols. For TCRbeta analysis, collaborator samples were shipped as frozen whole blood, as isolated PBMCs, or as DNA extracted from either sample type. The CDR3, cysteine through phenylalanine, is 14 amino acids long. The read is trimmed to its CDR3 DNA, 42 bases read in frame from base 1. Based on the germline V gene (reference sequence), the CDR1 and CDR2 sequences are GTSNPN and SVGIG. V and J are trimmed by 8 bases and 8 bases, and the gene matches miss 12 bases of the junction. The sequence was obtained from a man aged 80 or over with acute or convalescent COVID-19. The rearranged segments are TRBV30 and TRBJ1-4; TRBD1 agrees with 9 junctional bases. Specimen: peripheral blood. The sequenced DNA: TGTGCCGGGGGATGGGGGACAGGGATCGAAAAACTGTTTTTT. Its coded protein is CAGGWGTGIEKLFF. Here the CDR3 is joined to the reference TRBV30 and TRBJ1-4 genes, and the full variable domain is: SQTIHQWPATLVQPVGSPLSLECTVEGTSNPNLYWYRQAAGRGLQLLFYSVGIGQISSEVPQNLSASRPQDRQFILSSKKLLLSDSGFYLCAGGWGTGIEKLFFGSGTQLSVL.